Below, 23 T cell receptor beta chains from the same sample are listed, as sequenced in a study of blood T cell repertoires in COVID-19. Some clones are missing from TCRdb's copy, which holds only in-frame ones; the method was immunoSEQ multiplex PCR. The sample holds 70,000 or so clones; about nine tenths are singletons and the top ten take 2%. The sample was peripheral blood. These receptors came from a man aged 25 to 45 with acute or convalescent COVID-19.

The chain uses TRBV9 and TRBJ2-1; 7 bases are shared with TRBD2. The CDR3 is made up of 15 amino acids. V lost 0 bases to trimming and J lost 3 bases; unmatched junction nucleotides: 3. Germline V gives CDR1 SGDLS, CDR2 YYNGEE. CDR3 nucleotides: TGTGCCAGCAGCGTAGGGGGCGGGAGCTACAATGAGCAGTTCTTC. Residues: CASSVGGGSYNEQFF.

The chain couples TRBV10-3 to TRBJ2-3, with 9 bases fitting TRBD1. Trimming cost V 6 bases and J 2 bases; bases outside gene matches: 3. CDR1 and CDR2 from the germline V gene are ENHRY and SYGVKD. The CDR3 extends over 14 amino acids. The CDR3 DNA sequence: TGTGCCATCAGGGACAGGGGCCTCACAGATACGCAGTATTTT. This translates into CAIRDRGLTDTQYF.

V and J are TRBV5-1 and TRBJ2-1; 13 bases agree with TRBD2. The CDR3 is 16 residues long. V lost 4 bases to trimming and J lost 7 bases; unmatched junction nucleotides: 8. Looked up from germline, CDR1 is SGHRS and CDR2 is YFSETQ. In DNA, the CDR3 is TGCGCCAGCAGCACCCAACTAGCGGGAGGGCTGAATGAGCAGTTCTTC. Protein product: CASSTQLAGGLNEQFF.

V is TRBV27 and J is TRBJ2-1, with TRBD1 as a possible D gene (6 bases). In germline, CDR1 is MNHEY, CDR2 SMNVEV (reference sequence). CDR3 size: 14 residues. V lost 5 bases to trimming and J lost 2 bases, with 10 bases between them. The CDR3: CASSTGTPYNEQFF. The CDR3, as DNA: TGTGCCAGCAGTACCGGGACACCCTACAATGAGCAGTTCTTC.

This rearrangement joins TRBV5-1 to TRBJ2-3, with 9 bases fitting TRBD2. There are 17 residues in the CDR3. Germline trimming cut 0 bases from V and 3 bases from J; bases unmatched to any gene: 8. Germline loops: CDR1 SGHRS, CDR2 YFSETQ. The CDR3 coding sequence is TGCGCCAGCAGCTTGGCTATAAATAGCGGGGGTACAGATACGCAGTATTTT. Amino acid sequence: CASSLAINSGGTDTQYF.

The CDR3, as DNA: TGTGCCAGCAGCCAAGAGAATCCGACAGACGATAACACTGAAGCTTTCTTT. Translating gives CASSQENPTDDNTEAFF. The chain is built from TRBV3-1 (or the pseudogene TRBV3-2) and TRBJ1-1; tentative D call: TRBD1 (5 bases). The germline V gene encodes CDR1 LGHDT and CDR2 YNNKEL (reference sequence). CDR3 length: 17 amino acids. V was trimmed by 0 bases and J by 2 bases, leaving 16 bases between them.

The chain is built from TRBV7-6 and TRBJ1-5; unclear D gene. The CDR3 loop spans 13 amino acids. Deletions cut 0 bases from V and 7 bases from J, with 7 bases between. Germline V CDR1 and CDR2: SGHVS, FNYEAQ. The CDR3 sequence: CASSLASSQPQHF. CDR3 sequence (DNA): TGTGCCAGCAGCTTAGCGAGTTCCCAGCCCCAGCATTTT.

The J gene is TRBJ1-4, the V gene TRBV6-2 or TRBV6-3; TRBD1 might be the D (5 bases). This CDR3 region has 13 residues. V dropped 2 bases and J dropped 12 bases, with 13 bases sitting between them. Per the germline V gene, CDR1 is MNHEY and CDR2 is SVGEGT. The CDR3 region is CASSYGANLELFF. The CDR3 nucleotides read TGTGCCAGCAGTTACGGGGCCAATCTGGAACTGTTTTTT.

The rearrangement joins TRBV27 to TRBJ1-4; D is perhaps TRBD1 (5 bases). The CDR3 is 15 amino acids. Trimming removed 6 bases at V and 8 bases at J, with 19 bases between. Germline lookup yields CDR1 MNHEY and CDR2 SMNVEV (reference sequence). The chain's CDR3 is CASSLTGDRSEKLFF. In DNA form, the CDR3 reads TGTGCCAGCAGCTTAACGGGGGATAGGTCGGAAAAACTGTTTTTT.

The chain recombines TRBV4-3 with TRBJ2-5, with D tentatively TRBD2 (6 bases). The germline V gene has CDR1 LGHNA and CDR2 YSLEER. With 0 bases removed from V and 3 bases from J, the gap between germline ends came to 17 bases. This CDR3 comprises 17 residues. CDR3 protein: CASSQDRAVGGKETQYF. The CDR3 DNA is TGCGCCAGCAGCCAAGATCGGGCAGTGGGGGGAAAAGAGACCCAGTACTTC.

This clone was detected a few times. V is TRBV18 and J is TRBJ1-4; D call uncertain. CDR1 and CDR2 (germline): KGHSH, LQKENI. The V end was cut by 3 bases, the J end by 7 bases, with 12 bases between. The CDR3 is 14 residues long. The CDR3 reads CASSPRASSEKLFF. CDR3 DNA sequence: TGTGCCAGCTCACCCCGTGCTAGCAGTGAAAAACTGTTTTTT. The entire variable domain, with the rest obtained from reference TRBV18 and TRBJ1-4, is as follows: NAGVMQNPRHLVRRRGQEARLRCSPMKGHSHVYWYRQLPEEGLKFMVYLQKENIIDESGMPKERFSAEFPKEGPSILRIQQVVRGDSAAYFCASSPRASSEKLFFGSGTQLSVL.

The chain recombines TRBV5-7 with TRBJ1-5, with D uncertain. TRBV5-7 is an ORF; its function is uncertain. Between the trimmed V and J ends, which lost 5 bases and 5 bases, there was a span of 17 bases. The CDR3 runs to 15 residues. CDR3 amino acids: CASSTRWAGDQPQHF. CDR3 sequence (DNA): TGTGCCAGCAGTACCAGGTGGGCGGGCGATCAGCCCCAGCATTTT.

The chain couples TRBV5-1 to TRBJ2-7, with a weak D call TRBD1 (6 bases). V was clipped by 4 bases and J by 2 bases, with 16 bases between them. The germline V gene encodes CDR1 SGHRS and CDR2 YFSETQ. The CDR3 runs 15 residues. The CDR3 bases are TGCGCCAGCAGCCCCCGACAGGCCACGACCTACGAGCAGTACTTC. Protein sequence: CASSPRQATTYEQYF. The whole variable domain, filled in from reference TRBV5-1 and TRBJ2-7, reads KAGVTQTPRYLIKTRGQQVTLSCSPISGHRSVSWYQQTPGQGLQFLFEYFSETQRNKGNFPGRFSGRQFSNSRSEMNVSTLELGDSALYLCASSPRQATTYEQYFGPGTRLTVT.

V and J are TRBV5-5 and TRBJ2-7; the D is unclear. The CDR3 length is 15 residues. The V gene's germline CDR1 is SGHKS and CDR2 YYEKEE (reference sequence). Trimming cost V 1 base and J 2 bases, with 13 bases left between them. The CDR3 loop is CASSLTTYSPYEQYF. The CDR3 bases are TGTGCCAGCAGCTTGACGACTTATTCTCCCTACGAGCAGTACTTC.

V is TRBV5-4 and J is TRBJ1-4; no reliable D call. The germline V gene encodes CDR1 SGHNT and CDR2 YYREEE (reference sequence). The CDR3 length is 17 residues. The ends were cut back, 1 base at V and 1 base at J, with 14 bases in the middle. DNA for the CDR3: TGTGCCAGCAGCTTGATGCACACTCAGGAAACTAATGAAAAACTGTTTTTT. Amino acid sequence: CASSLMHTQETNEKLFF.

This clone was seen only once. J is TRBJ1-2 and V is TRBV3-1 (or the pseudogene TRBV3-2); 7 nucleotides agree with TRBD1. CDR3 length equals 15 residues. V was clipped by 2 bases and J by 2 bases; unmatched bases: 5. The germline V gene has CDR1 LGHDT and CDR2 YNNKEL (reference sequence). Here the CDR3 reads CASSQNPGQNYGYTF. The CDR3, as DNA: TGTGCCAGCAGCCAAAACCCGGGACAGAACTATGGCTACACCTTC.

This chain uses TRBV9 with TRBJ1-5; TRBD1 might be the D (6 bases). The CDR3 loop spans 20 amino acids. The V gene's germline CDR1 is SGDLS and CDR2 YYNGEE. V was trimmed by 0 bases and J by 1 base, leaving 23 bases between them. The CDR3 here is CASSVDTKHVTGESNQPQHF. CDR3 bases: TGTGCCAGCAGCGTAGACACAAAACATGTGACAGGTGAGAGCAATCAGCCCCAGCATTTT.

CDR3 coding DNA: TGTGCCAGCAGTGGGATCCAGGCAGCAACTAATGAAAAACTGTTTTTT. This gives the protein CASSGIQAATNEKLFF. The V call is TRBV2, the J call TRBJ1-4; no clear D gene. Trimming shortened V by 4 bases and J by 0 bases, and 12 bases separated the two germline ends. In germline, CDR1 is SNHLY, CDR2 FYNNEI. CDR3 length equals 16 residues. The complete variable domain, with remaining parts taken from reference TRBV2 and TRBJ1-4, reads EPEVTQTPSHQVTQMGQEVILRCVPISNHLYFYWYRQILGQKVEFLVSFYNNEISEKSEIFDDQFSVERPDGSNFTLKIRSTKLEDSAMYFCASSGIQAATNEKLFFGSGTQLSVL.

The chain links TRBV19 to TRBJ1-1, with 8 bases that match TRBD1. Germline V CDR1 and CDR2: LNHDA, SQIVND (reference sequence). The V gene end was trimmed by 7 bases and the J gene end by 0 bases; junction bases not matched to a gene: 7. This CDR3 is built from 15 residues. This CDR3 reads CASTLGQGLNTEAFF. The CDR3 DNA sequence: TGTGCCAGTACCCTAGGACAGGGATTGAACACTGAAGCTTTCTTT.

V and J are TRBV4-2 and TRBJ1-5; 7 nucleotides agree with TRBD1. Germline V gene lookup returns CDR1 LGHNA and CDR2 YNFKEQ. The CDR3 is 14 residues long. V shed 1 base and J 5 bases; nucleotides not matched to a gene: 2. As DNA, the CDR3 is TGTGCCAGCAGCCAAGGACAGGGAGATCAGCCCCAGCATTTT. Protein product: CASSQGQGDQPQHF.

This sequence joins TRBV19 and TRBJ2-5, with TRBD1 matching 7 bases. CDR1 LNHDA and CDR2 SQIVND come from the germline V gene (reference sequence). The CDR3 has 15 residues. The ends lost 5 bases at V and 2 bases at J; junction bases unmatched: 8. The CDR3: CASSLGTDKQETQYF. DNA for the CDR3: TGTGCCAGTAGTCTCGGGACAGATAAGCAAGAGACCCAGTACTTC.

The chain is built from TRBV4-1 and TRBJ1-5; D is possibly TRBD1 (6 bases). From germline, CDR1 is MGHRA and CDR2 YSYEKL. V was clipped by 2 bases and J by 3 bases, with 11 bases between them. The CDR3 loop spans 15 amino acids. CDR3 DNA sequence: TGCGCCAGCAGCCAATATGGACAGTACAATCAGCCCCAGCATTTT. This sequence encodes CASSQYGQYNQPQHF.

The rearrangement uses TRBV2 and TRBJ1-2, with 7 bases aligning to TRBD1. V shed 6 bases, J shed 3 bases, and the junction held 7 bases outside the gene matches. Germline V gives CDR1 SNHLY, CDR2 FYNNEI. The length of the CDR3 is 14 residues. The CDR3 region is CASRYTGVDYGYTF. The CDR3 DNA reads TGTGCCAGCAGATATACAGGGGTAGACTATGGCTACACCTTC.